The present T cell receptor beta chain was sequenced within a study of patients and donors after allogeneic stem cell transplantation. Via MiXCR, TCRdb re-called the RT-PCR reads, giving one row per CDR3 protein. The table includes some 960,000 distinct CDR3 sequences, about a sixth detected once. This clonotype was seen many times. Trimming cost V 4 bases and J 3 bases; bases outside gene matches: 3. The germline gives CDR1 SGHRS, CDR2 YFSETQ. The length of the CDR3 is 15 residues. The receptor's source is a human donor who was either an allogeneic HSCT recipient or a stem cell or donor lymphocyte infusion donor (not recorded which). It is not recorded whose cells these are; they may come from a transplant donor. The specimen was blood, either unsorted or a sorted T cell fraction (not recorded which). The rearrangement uses TRBV5-1 and TRBJ2-1; 11 nucleotides line up with TRBD1. CDR3 protein: CASSDGTGGYNEQFF. CDR3 nucleotide sequence: TGCGCCAGCAGCGACGGGACAGGGGGCTACAATGAGCAGTTCTTC.